The rows below give T cell receptor beta chains drawn from one sample of a study of T cell changes during pregnancy in multiple sclerosis. The data were produced by immunoSEQ multiplex PCR, yet TCRdb's version contains in-frame clones alone and is incomplete. The sample lists over 70,000 clones, approximately 89% occurring once. The material sequenced was peripheral blood, taken in the first trimester of pregnancy. These receptors originate from a female donor in good health, enrolled as a control in a pregnancy study. The CDR3 runs from the conserved cysteine through the conserved F or W. The order of the fields is D gene, clone size, J gene, V gene, CDR3 DNA, CDR3 protein. A D gene is named only where the DNA matches it firmly. The size of a clone is reported for some rows only, either as once, few or many, or as a class for expanded clones.

- | - | TRBJ1-4 | TRBV5-8 | TGTGCCAGCAGCTTGGGCACTTATAGTACAACTAATGAAAAACTGTTTTTT | CASSLGTYSTTNEKLFF
TRBD2 | - | TRBJ2-1 | TRBV4-3 | TGCGCCAGCAGCCGCTCGGGGGGGGGTTGGGAGCAGTTCTTC | CASSRSGGGWEQFF
- | - | TRBJ1-4 | TRBV9 | TGTGCCAGCAGCTCAGACAGTAATGAAAAACTGTTTTTT | CASSSDSNEKLFF
TRBD1 | - | TRBJ2-3 | TRBV4-1 | TGCGCCAGCAGCCAAACCGGGACAGGGGTGACAGATACGCAGTATTTT | CASSQTGTGVTDTQYF
TRBD1 | - | TRBJ1-1 | TRBV27 | TGTGCCAGCAGAATACAGGGGTACACTGAAGCTTTCTTT | CASRIQGYTEAFF
- | - | TRBJ1-6 | TRBV4-2 | TGTGCCAGCAGCCAAGATAGGGAGTTCTATAATTCACCCCTCCACTTT | CASSQDREFYNSPLHF
- | once | TRBJ2-1 | TRBV29-1 | TGCAGCGTTGAAGGCCTAGCCGCACTTAATGAGCAGTTCTTC | CSVEGLAALNEQFF
TRBD1 | - | TRBJ1-6 | TRBV6-5 | TGTGCCAGCAGTACGGGGACAGGGCCCTCACCCCTCCACTTT | CASSTGTGPSPLHF
- | - | TRBJ2-1 | TRBV28 | TGTGCCAGCAGGGATAGCGGCAGCTCCTACAATGAGCAGTTCTTC | CASRDSGSSYNEQFF
TRBD1 | - | TRBJ2-3 | TRBV9 | TGTGCCAGCAGCTTACGACAGGGGGCCTCCACAGATACGCAGTATTTT | CASSLRQGASTDTQYF
TRBD1 | - | TRBJ2-1 | TRBV28 | TGTGCCAGCAGTCCAGGGGGACCAATGTCCAATGAGCAGTTCTTC | CASSPGGPMSNEQFF
TRBD1 | - | TRBJ2-3 | TRBV19 | TGTGCCAGTTCCCGGGACAGGGGAACGGATACGCAGTATTTT | CASSRDRGTDTQYF
TRBD1 | - | TRBJ2-2 | TRBV4-3 | TGCGCCAGCAGCCAAGATGGGACAGGGAGCACCGGGGAGCTGTTTTTT | CASSQDGTGSTGELFF
- | few | TRBJ1-1 | TRBV4-2 | TGTGCCAGCAGCCAAGGTCGACAGCCGAACACTGAAGCTTTCTTT | CASSQGRQPNTEAFF
- | - | TRBJ1-1 | TRBV5-6 | TGTGCCAGCAGCCAGGCTACAGGGAACACTGAAGCTTTCTTT | CASSQATGNTEAFF
- | - | TRBJ2-5 | TRBV5-4 | TGTGCCAGCAGCTTCGGAGAGACCCAGTACTTC | CASSFGETQYF
TRBD1 | - | TRBJ1-5 | TRBV4-1 | TGCGCCAGCAGCCATAACAGGGGGGGTCAGCCCCAGCATTTT | CASSHNRGGQPQHF
- | - | TRBJ1-1 | TRBV10-3 | TGTGCCATCAGTACCGACAGGAACACTGAAGCTTTCTTT | CAISTDRNTEAFF
TRBD1 | - | TRBJ1-6 | TRBV7-9 | TGTGCCAGCAGCCAACTGACCGGGACAGGGGGCTCACCCCTCCACTTT | CASSQLTGTGGSPLHF
- | - | TRBJ2-7 | TRBV30 | TGTGCCTGGAGCCATACCCCGGGCTACGAGCAGTACTTC | CAWSHTPGYEQYF
- | - | TRBJ2-7 | TRBV7-6 | TGTGCCAGCAGCTTGCAGGGCGAGCAGTACTTC | CASSLQGEQYF
TRBD1 | - | TRBJ1-2 | TRBV4-3 | TGCGCCAGCAGCCAAGACCCTACAGGGGAGAGAGGCTACACCTTC | CASSQDPTGERGYTF
- | - | TRBJ2-1 | TRBV9 | TGTGCCAGCAGCAGGGGTTACAATGAGCAGTTCTTC | CASSRGYNEQFF
TRBD1 | - | TRBJ1-2 | TRBV5-5 | TGTGCCAGCTCAACAGGGGATGGCTATGGCTACACCTTC | CASSTGDGYGYTF
- | - | TRBJ2-7 | TRBV11-2 | TGTGCCAGCAGCTTTTTATCGCGGCTATCCTACGAGCAGTACTTC | CASSFLSRLSYEQYF
- | - | TRBJ1-1 | TRBV6-5 | TGTGCCAGCAGTTATGGGCGGGGTTCGGGCACTGAAGCTTTCTTT | CASSYGRGSGTEAFF
- | once | TRBJ1-2 | TRBV5-1 | TGCGCCAGCAGCTTGGCCAGACAGTCGGGTGTCTATGGCTACACCTTC | CASSLARQSGVYGYTF
TRBD2 | - | TRBJ2-7 | TRBV7-6 | TGTGCCAGCAGCGTCGCTAGCGGTCTCGGCGAGCAGTACTTC | CASSVASGLGEQYF
TRBD2 | - | TRBJ2-3 | TRBV7-3 | TGTGCCAGCAGCTTATTGGGCGGGGGGACCCCAGATACGCAGTATTTT | CASSLLGGGTPDTQYF
- | once | TRBJ2-7 | TRBV7-3 | TGTGCCAGCAGCCCAGCCGCAGGGATCTCCTACGAGCAGTACTTC | CASSPAAGISYEQYF
- | - | TRBJ2-2 | TRBV7-8 | TGTGCCAGCAGCCCCCTGGGGCTATCGAACACCGGGGAGCTGTTTTTT | CASSPLGLSNTGELFF
- | - | TRBJ2-4 | TRBV5-6 | TGTGCCAGCAGCCGAGAAGGGGAGGACATTCAGTACTTC | CASSREGEDIQYF